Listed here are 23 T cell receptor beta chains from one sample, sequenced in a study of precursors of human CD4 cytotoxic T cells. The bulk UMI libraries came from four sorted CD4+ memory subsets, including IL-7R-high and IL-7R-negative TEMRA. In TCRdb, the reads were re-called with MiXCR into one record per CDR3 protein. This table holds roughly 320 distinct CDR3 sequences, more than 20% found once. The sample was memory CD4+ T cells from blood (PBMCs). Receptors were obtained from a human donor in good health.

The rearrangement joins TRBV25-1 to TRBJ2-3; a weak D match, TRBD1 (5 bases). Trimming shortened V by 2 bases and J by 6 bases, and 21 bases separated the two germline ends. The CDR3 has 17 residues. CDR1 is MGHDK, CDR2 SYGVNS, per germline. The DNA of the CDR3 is TGTGCCAGCAGTGAAGGTCAGGGCTCAGTAGATTGGGATACGCAGTATTTT. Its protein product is CASSEGQGSVDWDTQYF.

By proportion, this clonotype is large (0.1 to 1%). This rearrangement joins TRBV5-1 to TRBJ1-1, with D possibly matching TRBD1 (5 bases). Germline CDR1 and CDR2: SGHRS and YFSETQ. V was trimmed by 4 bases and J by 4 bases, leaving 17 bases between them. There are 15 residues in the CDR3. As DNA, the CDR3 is TGCGCCAGCAGCAGGGGTACGGGAGGGATCACTGAAGCTTTCTTT. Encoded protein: CASSRGTGGITEAFF.

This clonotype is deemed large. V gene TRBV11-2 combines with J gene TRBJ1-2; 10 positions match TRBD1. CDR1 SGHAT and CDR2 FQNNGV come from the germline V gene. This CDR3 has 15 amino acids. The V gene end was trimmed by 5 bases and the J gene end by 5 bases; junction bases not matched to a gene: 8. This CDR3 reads CASSVTGGARYGYTF. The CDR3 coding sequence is TGTGCCAGCAGCGTGACAGGGGGCGCGAGATATGGCTACACCTTC.

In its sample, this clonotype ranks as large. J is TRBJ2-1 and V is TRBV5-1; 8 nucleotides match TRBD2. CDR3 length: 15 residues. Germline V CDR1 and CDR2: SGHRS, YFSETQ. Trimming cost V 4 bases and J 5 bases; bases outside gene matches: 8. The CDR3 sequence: CASSPGLGANNEQFF. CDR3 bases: TGCGCCAGCAGCCCGGGACTAGGGGCCAACAATGAGCAGTTCTTC.

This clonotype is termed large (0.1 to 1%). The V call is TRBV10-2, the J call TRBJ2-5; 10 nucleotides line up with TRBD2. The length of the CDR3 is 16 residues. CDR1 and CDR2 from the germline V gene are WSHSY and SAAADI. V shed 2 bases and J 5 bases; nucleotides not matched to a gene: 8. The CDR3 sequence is CASSETAGGPRETQYF. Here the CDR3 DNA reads TGCGCCAGCAGTGAGACAGCGGGAGGGCCACGGGAGACCCAGTACTTC.

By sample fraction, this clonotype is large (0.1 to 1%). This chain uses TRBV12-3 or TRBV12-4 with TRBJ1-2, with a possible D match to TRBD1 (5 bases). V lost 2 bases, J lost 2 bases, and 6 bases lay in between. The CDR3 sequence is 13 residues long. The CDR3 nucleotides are TGTGCCAGCAGTTTATCAGGGAACTATGGCTACACCTTC. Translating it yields CASSLSGNYGYTF.

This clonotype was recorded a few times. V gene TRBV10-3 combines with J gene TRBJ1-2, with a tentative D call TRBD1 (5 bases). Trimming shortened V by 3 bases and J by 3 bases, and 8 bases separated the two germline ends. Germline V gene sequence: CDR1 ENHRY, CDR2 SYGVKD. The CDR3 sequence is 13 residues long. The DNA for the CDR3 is TGTGCCATCAGTGAACCGACAGACTATGGCTACACCTTC. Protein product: CAISEPTDYGYTF.

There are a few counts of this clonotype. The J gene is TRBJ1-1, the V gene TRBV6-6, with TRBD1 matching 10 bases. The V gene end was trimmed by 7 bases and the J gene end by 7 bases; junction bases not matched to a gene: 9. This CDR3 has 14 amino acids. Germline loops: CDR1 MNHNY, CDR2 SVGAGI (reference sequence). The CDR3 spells CASKLPGQGIEAFF. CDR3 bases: TGTGCCAGCAAGCTACCGGGACAGGGGATTGAAGCTTTCTTT.

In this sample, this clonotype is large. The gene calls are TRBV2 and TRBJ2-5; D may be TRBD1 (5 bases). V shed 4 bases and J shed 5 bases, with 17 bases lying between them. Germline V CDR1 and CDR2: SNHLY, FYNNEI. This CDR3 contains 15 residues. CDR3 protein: CASSGAGSGVETQYF. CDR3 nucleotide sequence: TGTGCCAGCAGTGGAGCAGGGTCAGGAGTGGAGACCCAGTACTTC. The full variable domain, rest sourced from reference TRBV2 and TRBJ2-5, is EPEVTQTPSHQVTQMGQEVILRCVPISNHLYFYWYRQILGQKVEFLVSFYNNEISEKSEIFDDQFSVERPDGSNFTLKIRSTKLEDSAMYFCASSGAGSGVETQYFGPGTRLLVL.

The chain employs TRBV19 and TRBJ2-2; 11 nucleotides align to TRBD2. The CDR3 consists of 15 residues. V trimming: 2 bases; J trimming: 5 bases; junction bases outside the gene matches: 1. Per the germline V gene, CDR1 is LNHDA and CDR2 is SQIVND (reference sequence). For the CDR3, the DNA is TGTGCCAGTAGTATACGACTAGCGGGGACCGGGGAGCTGTTTTTT. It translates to CASSIRLAGTGELFF.

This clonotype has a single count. The CDR3 DNA reads TGCAGGGCTGCCTCGGGAGATAGCAATCAGCCCCAGCATTTT. As protein: CRAASGDSNQPQHF. This rearrangement joins TRBV20-1 to TRBJ1-5, with D uncertain. Germline loops: CDR1 DFQATT, CDR2 SNEGSKA (reference sequence). The CDR3 is 14 amino acids.

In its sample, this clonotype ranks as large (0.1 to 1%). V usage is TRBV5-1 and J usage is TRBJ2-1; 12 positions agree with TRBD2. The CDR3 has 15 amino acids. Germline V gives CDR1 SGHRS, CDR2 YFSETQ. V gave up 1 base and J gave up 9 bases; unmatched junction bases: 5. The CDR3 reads CASSLRLAGEGEQFF. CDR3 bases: TGCGCCAGCAGCTTGAGACTAGCGGGAGAAGGTGAGCAGTTCTTC.

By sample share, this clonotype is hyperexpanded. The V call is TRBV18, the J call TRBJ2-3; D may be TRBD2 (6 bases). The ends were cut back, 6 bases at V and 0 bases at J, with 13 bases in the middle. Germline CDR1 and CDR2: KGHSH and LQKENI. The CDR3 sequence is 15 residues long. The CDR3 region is CASSSRRGSTDTQYF. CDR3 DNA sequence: TGTGCCAGCTCGTCGAGGAGGGGAAGCACAGATACGCAGTATTTT. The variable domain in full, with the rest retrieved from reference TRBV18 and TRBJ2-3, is NAGVMQNPRHLVRRRGQEARLRCSPMKGHSHVYWYRQLPEEGLKFMVYLQKENIIDESGMPKERFSAEFPKEGPSILRIQQVVRGDSAAYFCASSSRRGSTDTQYFGPGTRLTVL.

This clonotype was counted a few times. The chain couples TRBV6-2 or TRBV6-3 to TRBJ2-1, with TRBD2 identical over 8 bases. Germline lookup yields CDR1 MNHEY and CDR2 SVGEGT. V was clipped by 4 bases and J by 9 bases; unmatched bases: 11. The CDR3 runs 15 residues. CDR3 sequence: CASSLAGSSKVEQFF. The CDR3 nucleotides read TGTGCCAGCAGTTTAGCGGGATCTTCAAAAGTTGAGCAGTTCTTC.

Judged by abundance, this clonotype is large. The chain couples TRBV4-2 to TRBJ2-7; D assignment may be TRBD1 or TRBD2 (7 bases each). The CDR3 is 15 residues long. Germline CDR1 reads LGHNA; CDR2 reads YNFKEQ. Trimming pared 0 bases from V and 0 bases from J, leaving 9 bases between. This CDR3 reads CASSQDRGGSYEQYF. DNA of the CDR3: TGTGCCAGCAGCCAAGACAGGGGGGGCTCCTACGAGCAGTACTTC.

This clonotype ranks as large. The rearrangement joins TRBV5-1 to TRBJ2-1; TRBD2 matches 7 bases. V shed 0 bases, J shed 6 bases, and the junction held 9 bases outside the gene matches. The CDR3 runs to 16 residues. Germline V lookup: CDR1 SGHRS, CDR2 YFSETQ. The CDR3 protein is CASSLEGGASGNEQFF. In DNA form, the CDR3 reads TGCGCCAGCAGCTTGGAAGGTGGAGCTAGCGGCAATGAGCAGTTCTTC.

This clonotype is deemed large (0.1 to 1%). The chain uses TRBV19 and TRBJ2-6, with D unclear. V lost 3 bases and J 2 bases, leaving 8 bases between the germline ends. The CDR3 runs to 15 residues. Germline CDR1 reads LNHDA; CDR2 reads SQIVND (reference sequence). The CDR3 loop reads CASSMHQTGANVLTF. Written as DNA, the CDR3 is TGTGCCAGTAGTATGCACCAGACTGGGGCCAACGTCCTGACTTTC.

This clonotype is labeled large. The CDR3 DNA reads TGTGCCAGCACCCGGGCTAGCGGCGCTTACGAGCAGTACTTC. This gives the protein CASTRASGAYEQYF. The chain links TRBV11-2 to TRBJ2-7, with TRBD2 matching over 7 bases. After removal of 7 bases from V and 4 bases from J, the junction contained 10 bases not matched to a gene. This CDR3 is 14 amino acids long. Germline V lookup: CDR1 SGHAT, CDR2 FQNNGV.

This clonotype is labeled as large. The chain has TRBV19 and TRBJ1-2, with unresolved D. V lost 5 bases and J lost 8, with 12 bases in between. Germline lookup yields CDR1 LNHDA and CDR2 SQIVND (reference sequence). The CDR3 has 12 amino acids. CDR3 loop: CASSGSPKGYTF. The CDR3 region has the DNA TGTGCCAGTAGTGGCAGTCCAAAGGGCTACACCTTC. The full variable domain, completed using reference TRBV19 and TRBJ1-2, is DGGITQSPKYLFRKEGQNVTLSCEQNLNHDAMYWYRQDPGQGLRLIYYSQIVNDFQKGDIAEGYSVSREKKESFPLTVTSAQKNPTAFYLCASSGSPKGYTFGSGTRLTVV.

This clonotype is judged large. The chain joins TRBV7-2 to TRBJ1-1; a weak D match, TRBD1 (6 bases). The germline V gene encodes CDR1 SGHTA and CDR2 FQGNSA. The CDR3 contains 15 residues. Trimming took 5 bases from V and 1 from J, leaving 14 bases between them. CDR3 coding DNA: TGTGCCAGCAGCCGAAAGGGGGGGGCGAACACTGAAGCTTTCTTT. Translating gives CASSRKGGANTEAFF.

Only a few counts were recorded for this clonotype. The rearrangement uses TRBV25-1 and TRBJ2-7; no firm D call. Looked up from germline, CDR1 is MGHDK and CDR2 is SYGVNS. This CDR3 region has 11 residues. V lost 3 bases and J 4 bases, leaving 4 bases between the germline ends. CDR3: CASSEGYEQYF. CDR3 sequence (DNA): TGTGCCAGCAGTGAGGGGTACGAGCAGTACTTC.

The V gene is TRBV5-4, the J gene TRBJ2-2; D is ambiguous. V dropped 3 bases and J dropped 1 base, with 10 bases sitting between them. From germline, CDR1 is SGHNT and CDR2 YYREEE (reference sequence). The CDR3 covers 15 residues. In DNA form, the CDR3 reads TGTGCCAGCAGCTCCTCCCACTTGAACACCGGGGAGCTGTTTTTT. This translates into CASSSSHLNTGELFF.

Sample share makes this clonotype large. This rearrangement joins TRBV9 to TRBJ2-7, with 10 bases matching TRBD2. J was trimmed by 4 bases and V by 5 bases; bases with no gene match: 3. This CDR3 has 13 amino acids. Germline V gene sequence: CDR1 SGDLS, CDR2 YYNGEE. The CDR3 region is CASSGTSAYEQYF. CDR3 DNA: TGTGCCAGCAGTGGGACTAGCGCATACGAGCAGTACTTC.